Listed below are T cell receptor beta chains from one sample, sequenced in a study of blood T cells in healthy people across ages. One entry per CDR3 protein, called by TCRdb with MiXCR from the 5' RACE reads. The sample has about a million distinct CDR3 sequences; around 54% are singletons. Sequencing was performed on blood. All receptors come from a woman aged 55-69 years in good health. The CDR3 runs from the conserved cysteine through the conserved F or W. The order of the fields is J gene, V gene, CDR3 protein.

>TRBJ2-7|TRBV20-1
CSARSRGRDEQYF
>-|TRBV30
CAWSVQRLAGVYEQYF
>TRBJ2-5|TRBV20-1
CSAPPGTSGREGGYQETQYF
>TRBJ2-7|TRBV29-1
CSVKTGIYEQYF
>TRBJ2-3|TRBV4-1
CASSQVAGTNTDTQYF
>TRBJ2-1|TRBV2
CASSEVGGRGEQFF
>TRBJ1-2|TRBV3-1
CASSQPNTGVGYTF
>TRBJ2-4|TRBV20-1
CSARDPDSLAKNIQYF
>TRBJ2-1|TRBV2
CASIVRTYNEQFF
>TRBJ2-7|TRBV9
CASSVGGNSYEQYF
>TRBJ2-1|TRBV4-1
CASSQDLSRDYNEQFF
>TRBJ2-7|TRBV29-1
CSVEDGTGPYEQYF
>TRBJ1-2|TRBV28
CASSYLRGGYTF
>TRBJ2-5|TRBV6-2/TRBV6-3
CASSYVGITALLRVETQYF
>TRBJ2-7|TRBV29-1
CSVRAGTYEQYF
>TRBJ1-2|TRBV9
CASSVSPERLNYGYTF